This T cell receptor (beta chain) was captured in a study of tumor-infiltrating lymphocytes in primary liver carcinoma. Priming with a constant-region primer yielded TCR beta cDNA from around 0.45 ug total RNA. What produced the TCR beta libraries was three nested multiplex PCR rounds using slightly modified ARM-PCR. The opening two PCR rounds, 10 cycles each, paired TRBV1-TRBV30 forward primers with a C-beta reverse primer. From the multiplex PCR reads, TCRdb called clonotypes with MiXCR, one entry per CDR3 protein. The table records about 30,000 distinct CDR3 sequences, 71% of them present only once. This clonotype was detected only a few times. The CDR3 carries no conserved terminal phenylalanine or tryptophan, so it likely arises from a read error. The roughly 17-31 mg bulk tissue piece was not sorted before simultaneous RNA and DNA extraction. Those sampled were patients whose primary liver carcinoma was treated by surgical resection.

The CDR3 is 14 amino acids. V was cut by 8 bases and J by 0 bases, with 14 bases left in between. The TCR comes from a woman aged 30 to 39 with primary liver carcinoma and hepatitis B virus infection. The sequenced sample was liver tumor tissue from sampling region 3. Subset defined: tumor region T3, left-lateral pole. The genes are TRBV12-3 or TRBV12-4 and TRBJ2-7; D gene uncertain. The DNA for the CDR3 is TGTGCCAGCTGGTTTCGAGCGAGCTCCTACGAGCAGTACATC. It specifies CASWFRASSYEQYI.